The 15 T cell receptor beta chains in this list originate from one sample, sequenced in a study of cytomegalovirus exposure and HLA in healthy donors. Clones were read by immunoSEQ multiplex PCR, and TCRdb kept only the in-frame ones, dropping some. This table has 90,000 to 130,000 clones, roughly 87% appearing once. Sequencing was done on a sample of PBMCs. These receptors originate from a woman aged 18-30 years in good health and CMV-seronegative.

V and J are TRBV28 and TRBJ2-7, with 8 bases that match TRBD1. Trimming took 5 bases from V and 6 from J; bases not matched to a gene: 0. The germline V gene has CDR1 MDHEN and CDR2 SYDVKM. The CDR3 is 11 residues long. Here the CDR3 reads CASSDRGEQYF. CDR3 DNA: TGTGCCAGCAGTGACAGGGGCGAGCAGTACTTC.

The rearrangement uses TRBV5-1 and TRBJ2-7, with 8 bases that match TRBD2. Per germline, CDR1 SGHRS and CDR2 YFSETQ. CDR3 length: 16 amino acids. After removal of 0 bases from V and 7 bases from J, the junction contained 12 bases not matched to a gene. This CDR3 is CASSLDVLREVDEQYF. CDR3 coding DNA: TGCGCCAGCAGCTTGGATGTCTTGCGGGAGGTCGATGAGCAGTACTTC.

The chain has TRBV5-1 and TRBJ2-2; weak D call: TRBD1 (5 bases). This CDR3 comprises 16 residues. V lost 3 bases and J 3 bases, leaving 15 bases between the germline ends. Germline V gene sequence: CDR1 SGHRS, CDR2 YFSETQ. The CDR3 is CASSSGQGLDTGELFF. The CDR3 DNA follows: TGCGCCAGCAGCTCCGGTCAGGGTCTGGACACCGGGGAGCTGTTTTTT. Full variable domain (outside the CDR3, taken from reference TRBV5-1 and TRBJ2-2): KAGVTQTPRYLIKTRGQQVTLSCSPISGHRSVSWYQQTPGQGLQFLFEYFSETQRNKGNFPGRFSGRQFSNSRSEMNVSTLELGDSALYLCASSSGQGLDTGELFFGEGSRLTVL.

The genes are TRBV27 and TRBJ2-1; the D gene is possibly TRBD2 (5 bases). Trimming took off 2 bases at V and 0 bases at J, with 5 bases between the two ends. The CDR3 length is 14 residues. Germline assignment: CDR1 MNHEY and CDR2 SMNVEV (reference sequence). CDR3 in DNA: TGTGCCAGCAGTTTAGGGAGCTCCTACAATGAGCAGTTCTTC. Protein product: CASSLGSSYNEQFF.

The rearrangement uses TRBV4-2 and TRBJ2-7; 15 nucleotides match TRBD2. Germline lookup yields CDR1 LGHNA and CDR2 YNFKEQ. The CDR3 spans 18 residues. Unmatched junction bases numbered 11, after V lost 2 bases and J lost 6 bases. CDR3 nucleotides: TGTGCCAGCAGCCAACATATTTGGACTAGCGGGAGGGGAAGCGAGCAGTACTTC. Translated: CASSQHIWTSGRGSEQYF.

This sequence joins TRBV30 and TRBJ2-1; TRBD2 aligns across 10 bases. This CDR3 is 15 amino acids long. The germline V gene has CDR1 GTSNPN and CDR2 SVGIG (reference sequence). V lost 0 bases, J lost 2 bases, and 1 base stayed unmatched. DNA for the CDR3: TGTGCCTGGAGTGTAACTAGCGGGGCCTACAATGAGCAGTTCTTC. The encoded protein is CAWSVTSGAYNEQFF. Full variable domain (remainder filled in from reference TRBV30 and TRBJ2-1): SQTIHQWPATLVQPVGSPLSLECTVEGTSNPNLYWYRQAAGRGLQLLFYSVGIGQISSEVPQNLSASRPQDRQFILSSKKLLLSDSGFYLCAWSVTSGAYNEQFFGPGTRLTVL.

The rearrangement uses TRBV6-1 and TRBJ1-1; possible D gene TRBD1, 5 bases. Germline V gives CDR1 MNHNS, CDR2 SASEGT. This CDR3 contains 13 residues. Trimming took off 5 bases at V and 0 bases at J, with 7 bases between the two ends. The CDR3 sequence is CASSQGMNTEAFF. The CDR3 region has the DNA TGTGCCAGCAGTCAGGGTATGAACACTGAAGCTTTCTTT.

This clone has just a few counts. The V and J genes are TRBV25-1 and TRBJ1-5; D is uncertain. Per the germline V gene, CDR1 is MGHDK and CDR2 is SYGVNS. The CDR3 is 13 amino acids. Trimming removed 6 bases from V and 5 bases from J, with 11 bases in between. The CDR3 coding sequence is TGTGCCAGCAGCGCCAGAGGGCATCAGCCCCAGCATTTT. Translation gives CASSARGHQPQHF.

A single count supports this clone. The genes are TRBV6-5 and TRBJ1-2; TRBD1 agrees at 8 bases. With 7 bases clipped from V and 4 bases from J, the junction kept 8 bases outside the gene matches. Germline CDR1 and CDR2: MNHEY and SVGAGI. This CDR3 comprises 14 residues. The CDR3 protein is CASKRTGPIYGYTF. Written as DNA, the CDR3 is TGTGCCAGCAAAAGGACAGGGCCGATCTATGGCTACACCTTC.

This chain joins TRBV7-9 and TRBJ2-7; TRBD1 agrees at 10 bases. Germline CDR1 and CDR2: SEHNR and FQNEAQ (reference sequence). The CDR3 loop spans 14 amino acids. V was clipped by 5 bases and J by 6 bases; unmatched bases: 7. The CDR3 reads CASSAGTGVSEQYF. The CDR3 nucleotides are TGTGCCAGCAGCGCCGGGACAGGGGTATCCGAGCAGTACTTC.

This rearrangement joins TRBV28 to TRBJ2-7; D possibly corresponds to TRBD2 (6 bases). The CDR3 contains 14 residues. CDR1 is MDHEN, CDR2 SYDVKM, per germline. V lost 6 bases to trimming and J lost 3 bases, with 15 bases between them. The CDR3 loop reads CASRSDRERYEQYF. The CDR3 coding sequence is TGTGCCAGCAGGTCCGACCGGGAGCGCTACGAGCAGTACTTC.

The chain employs TRBV6-6 and TRBJ1-2, with 8 bases matching TRBD1. Looked up from germline, CDR1 is MNHNY and CDR2 is SVGAGI (reference sequence). The CDR3 contains 13 residues. With 6 bases clipped from V and 8 bases from J, the junction kept 8 bases outside the gene matches. This CDR3 reads CASRPQTGAGYTF. The CDR3 DNA is TGTGCCAGCAGACCTCAGACAGGGGCGGGCTACACCTTC.

The chain recombines TRBV6-6 with TRBJ2-7; possible D gene TRBD2, 6 bases. V was shortened by 0 bases and J by 1 base, with 7 bases between the two germline ends. This CDR3 region has 14 residues. Germline-derived CDR1 and CDR2 are MNHNY and SVGAGI (reference sequence). This CDR3 is CASSYSGTSYEQYF. DNA for the CDR3: TGTGCCAGCAGTTACTCTGGGACTTCCTACGAGCAGTACTTC.

CDR3 amino acids: CASSEFGQGAGEQYF. In DNA, the CDR3 is TGTGCCAGCAGTGAATTTGGACAGGGGGCGGGAGAGCAGTACTTC. This chain connects TRBV6-1 to TRBJ2-7, with TRBD1 matching 11 bases. CDR3 length: 15 amino acids. The V and J ends lost 2 bases and 7 bases, in that order; junction bases with no gene match: 7. CDR1 and CDR2 from the germline V gene are MNHNS and SASEGT.

V and J are TRBV6-5 and TRBJ1-2; D is perhaps TRBD1 (5 bases). The germline V gene has CDR1 MNHEY and CDR2 SVGAGI. This CDR3 spans 15 amino acids. Trimming cost V 0 bases and J 7 bases, with 15 bases left between them. CDR3: CASSYSLAVGGGYTF. In nucleotides, the CDR3 is TGTGCCAGCAGTTACTCGCTGGCAGTGGGGGGTGGCTACACCTTC.